Below, 29 T cell receptor beta chains from the same sample are listed, as sequenced in a study of T cell changes during pregnancy in multiple sclerosis. Using immunoSEQ multiplex PCR, the repertoire was profiled, and TCRdb retains in-frame clones only, with some absent. The sample gives around 80,000 clones, just over 90% of which show up once; roughly 1.4% is in the top ten. Sequencing used peripheral blood, obtained before pregnancy. Receptors originate from a female donor with multiple sclerosis, enrolled in a pregnancy study.

The rearrangement links TRBV5-5 to TRBJ2-3, with 9 nucleotides matching TRBD1. J lost 5 bases, V lost 4 bases, and 5 bases had no gene match. CDR3 length: 14 amino acids. Germline assignment: CDR1 SGHKS and CDR2 YYEKEE (reference sequence). The DNA of the CDR3 is TGTGCCAGCAGCCCACAGGGGGCGGGAGATACGCAGTATTTT. Amino acid sequence: CASSPQGAGDTQYF.

The rearrangement joins TRBV2 to TRBJ1-1; TRBD1 matches at 7 bases. This CDR3 has 11 amino acids. J lost 6 bases, V lost 6 bases, and 1 base had no gene match. From germline, CDR1 is SNHLY and CDR2 FYNNEI. CDR3 region: CASRGTAEAFF. The CDR3 DNA sequence: TGTGCCAGCAGAGGGACAGCTGAAGCTTTCTTT.

The chain couples TRBV4-1 to TRBJ2-5; D not certain. V lost 0 bases, J lost 4 bases, and 9 bases lay in between. CDR3 size: 14 residues. Germline V gives CDR1 MGHRA, CDR2 YSYEKL. CDR3 sequence: CASSQDGFGETQYF. The CDR3 DNA sequence: TGCGCCAGCAGCCAAGACGGTTTCGGAGAGACCCAGTACTTC.

The chain is built from TRBV5-4 and TRBJ2-7; possibly TRBD1 for D (6 bases). The length of the CDR3 is 13 residues. Trimming left V 4 bases short and J 1 base short, with 9 bases between. Germline CDR1 SGHNT, CDR2 YYREEE (reference sequence). The CDR3 reads CASSPGQSYEQYF. CDR3 bases: TGTGCCAGCAGCCCTGGACAGTCCTACGAGCAGTACTTC.

The V and J genes are TRBV5-4 and TRBJ1-4; D possibly corresponds to TRBD1 (6 bases). The CDR3 runs 15 residues. Trimming cost V 5 bases and J 4 bases, with 15 bases left between them. The germline gives CDR1 SGHNT, CDR2 YYREEE (reference sequence). CDR3: CASRPGGGGNEKLFF. DNA of the CDR3: TGTGCCAGCAGGCCGGGCGGGGGCGGTAATGAAAAACTGTTTTTT.

The chain carries TRBV20-1 and TRBJ2-2; 7 nucleotides match TRBD1. The CDR3 is 11 amino acids. Unmatched junction bases numbered 3, after V lost 7 bases and J lost 7 bases. The germline gives CDR1 DFQATT, CDR2 SNEGSKA (reference sequence). CDR3 protein: CSVPGGGELFF. Written as DNA, the CDR3 is TGCAGTGTCCCAGGGGGCGGGGAGCTGTTTTTT.

The chain recombines TRBV6-5 with TRBJ2-3; TRBD1 matches at 7 bases. This CDR3 has 15 residues. Germline V gives CDR1 MNHEY, CDR2 SVGAGI. Germline trimming cut 7 bases from V and 1 base from J; bases unmatched to any gene: 8. This CDR3 reads CASTIRGQGTDTQYF. CDR3 coding DNA: TGTGCCAGCACCATAAGGGGGCAGGGCACAGATACGCAGTATTTT.

The rearrangement joins TRBV6-4 to TRBJ1-2; maybe TRBD1 (5 bases). Germline CDR1 is MRHNA and CDR2 is SNTAGT. Trimming took 6 bases from V and 2 from J, leaving 13 bases between them. The CDR3 spans 14 residues. CDR3 bases: TGTGCCAGCAGCGAACAGGCCTGGAACTATGGCTACACCTTC. It encodes CASSEQAWNYGYTF.

The gene calls are TRBV29-1 and TRBJ2-3; 9 nucleotides match TRBD1. The CDR3 runs to 15 residues. The germline CDR1 and CDR2 sequences are SQVTM and ANQGSEA. Trimming at V came to 4 bases and at J to 1 base, leaving 6 bases not matched to a gene. This CDR3 is CSVVPGQGRTDTQYF. The CDR3 bases are TGCAGCGTTGTTCCGGGACAGGGCCGCACAGATACGCAGTATTTT.

In its sample, this clone was seen once. The DNA for the CDR3 is TGTGCCAGCAGCTTTAAGACTAGCCCCCACAATGAGCAGTTCTTC. Translation: CASSFKTSPHNEQFF. V gene TRBV13 combines with J gene TRBJ2-1; TRBD2 matches 7 bases. Germline CDR1 PRHDT, CDR2 FYEKMQ (reference sequence). The CDR3 runs 15 residues. The V segment lost 3 bases and the J segment 5 bases; nucleotides outside the gene matches: 7.

CDR3 bases: TGTGCCTGGGAACGAGGGACAGGGAACGAGCAGTACTTC. It codes for CAWERGTGNEQYF. This chain uses TRBV30 with TRBJ2-7, with 9 bases that match TRBD1. The CDR3 loop spans 13 amino acids. Per germline, CDR1 GTSNPN and CDR2 SVGIG (reference sequence). The trim removed 5 bases at V and 5 bases at J, leaving 7 bases unmatched.

The chain couples TRBV10-1 to TRBJ2-1; 9 bases are shared with TRBD1. V trimming: 10 bases; J trimming: 5 bases; junction bases outside the gene matches: 3. The germline V gene has CDR1 WNHNN and CDR2 SYGVQD (reference sequence). The CDR3 sequence is 12 residues long. The CDR3 bases are TGCGCCAAGGGACAGGGCCACAATGAGCAGTTCTTC. Encoded protein: CAKGQGHNEQFF.

The chain carries TRBV15 and TRBJ2-3; weak D call: TRBD2 (6 bases). Trimming stripped 5 bases from V and 1 base from J, with 13 bases between. Germline V CDR1 and CDR2: LNHNV, YYDKDF (reference sequence). The CDR3 is made up of 15 amino acids. The CDR3 protein is CATSFRDSRTDTQYF. CDR3 sequence (DNA): TGTGCCACCAGCTTCCGGGACTCACGCACAGATACGCAGTATTTT. Combining the CDR3 with reference TRBV15 and TRBJ2-3 gives the whole variable domain DAMVIQNPRYQVTQFGKPVTLSCSQTLNHNVMYWYQQKSSQAPKLLFHYYDKDFNNEADTPDNFQSRRPNTSFCFLDIRSPGLGDTAMYLCATSFRDSRTDTQYFGPGTRLTVL.

This chain joins TRBV6-1 and TRBJ1-4; unclear D gene. Looked up from germline, CDR1 is MNHNS and CDR2 is SASEGT. V was cut by 2 bases and J by 4 bases, with 14 bases left in between. The CDR3 contains 16 residues. The CDR3 loop reads CASSELRAEYNEKLFF. CDR3 in DNA: TGTGCCAGCAGTGAATTGAGGGCAGAGTATAATGAAAAACTGTTTTTT.

V gene TRBV6-1 combines with J gene TRBJ1-6; 7 bases align to TRBD1. V dropped 5 bases and J dropped 7; count of bases not matched to a gene: 5. The V gene's germline CDR1 is MNHNS and CDR2 SASEGT. This CDR3 spans 14 amino acids. DNA of the CDR3: TGTGCCAGCAGTTTGACAGGGTACAATTCACCCCTCCACTTT. Translating gives CASSLTGYNSPLHF.

The J gene is TRBJ2-7, the V gene TRBV7-2; TRBD2 matches at 10 bases. Losses at the gene ends were 2 bases for V and 6 bases for J; bases not matched to a gene: 19. The CDR3 has 19 amino acids. Germline-derived CDR1 and CDR2 are SGHTA and FQGNSA. CDR3 sequence: CASSLIPGLAVVKGFEQYF. The CDR3 coding sequence is TGTGCCAGCAGCTTAATTCCTGGACTAGCGGTTGTCAAGGGTTTCGAGCAGTACTTC.

CDR3 in DNA: TGTGCCAGCGGTGGCGCGGGCTTTAGGAGGGAAAAACTGTTTTTT. Its translation is CASGGAGFRREKLFF. J is TRBJ1-4 and V is TRBV6-5; no definite D call. Germline CDR1 and CDR2: MNHEY and SVGAGI. CDR3 size: 15 residues. Trimming took off 8 bases at V and 8 bases at J, with 21 bases between the two ends.

The rearrangement uses TRBV29-1 and TRBJ2-2; possible D gene TRBD1, 5 bases. V shed 4 bases and J shed 0 bases, with 12 bases lying between them. The CDR3 runs to 15 residues. CDR1 is SQVTM and CDR2 is ANQGSEA in the germline V gene. As DNA, the CDR3 is TGCAGCGTTGGGGGCCTAGGTGCGAACACCGGGGAGCTGTTTTTT. It codes for CSVGGLGANTGELFF.

This clone appeared a few times. The V and J genes are TRBV7-2 and TRBJ1-2, with a possible D match to TRBD1 (5 bases). V was pared by 6 bases and J by 4 bases, with 12 bases between. The CDR3 runs 13 residues. CDR1 SGHTA and CDR2 FQGNSA come from the germline V gene. The CDR3 loop reads CASSPQGSYGYTF. For the CDR3, the DNA is TGTGCCAGCAGTCCTCAGGGCTCCTATGGCTACACCTTC.

V is TRBV19 and J is TRBJ1-5; D may be TRBD1 (6 bases). This CDR3 is 16 amino acids long. Germline V gene data show CDR1 as LNHDA and CDR2 as SQIVND (reference sequence). Trimming left V 2 bases short and J 3 bases short, with 14 bases between. CDR3 amino acids: CASSITGMGFNQPQHF. As DNA, the CDR3 is TGTGCCAGTAGTATAACAGGGATGGGGTTCAATCAGCCCCAGCATTTT.

The chain employs TRBV7-3 and TRBJ2-3; 9 bases align to TRBD2. This CDR3 has 14 amino acids. The germline V gene has CDR1 SGHTA and CDR2 FQGTGA. Germline trimming cut 2 bases from V and 4 bases from J; bases unmatched to any gene: 1. The CDR3 DNA sequence: TGTGCCAGCAGCTTAGAGCGGGGGGCAGATACGCAGTATTTT. The encoded protein is CASSLERGADTQYF.

This chain joins TRBV2 and TRBJ2-1; D not certain. From germline, CDR1 is SNHLY and CDR2 FYNNEI. V lost 2 bases and J lost 4, with 6 bases in between. The CDR3 extends over 13 amino acids. The chain's CDR3 is CASSESSYNEQFF. The CDR3 DNA follows: TGTGCCAGCAGTGAAAGCTCATACAATGAGCAGTTCTTC.

J is TRBJ2-7 and V is TRBV11-2, with D tentatively TRBD2 (5 bases). Germline CDR1 reads SGHAT; CDR2 reads FQNNGV. V lost 5 bases and J 6 bases, leaving 20 bases between the germline ends. The CDR3 sequence is 15 residues long. CDR3 nucleotide sequence: TGTGCCAGCAGCAACCTTGCGGGTTCGTTCTCCGAGCAGTACTTC. The encoded protein is CASSNLAGSFSEQYF.

This clone was observed once. The chain uses TRBV9 and TRBJ1-1; D gene ambiguous. The ends were cut back, 4 bases at V and 1 base at J, with 11 bases in the middle. CDR1 is SGDLS, CDR2 YYNGEE, per germline. This CDR3 comprises 14 residues. In DNA, the CDR3 is TGTGCCAGCAGCCCTACGAACAGGAACACTGAAGCTTTCTTT. Its protein product is CASSPTNRNTEAFF. Supplemented by reference TRBV9 and TRBJ1-1, the full variable domain reads DSGVTQTPKHLITATGQRVTLRCSPRSGDLSVYWYQQSLDQGLQFLIQYYNGEERAKGNILERFSAQQFPDLHSELNLSSLELGDSALYFCASSPTNRNTEAFFGQGTRLTVV.

This clone was counted once. V usage is TRBV28 and J usage is TRBJ2-6; D not resolved. V was cut by 2 bases and J by 0 bases, with 11 bases left in between. CDR1 is MDHEN, CDR2 SYDVKM, per germline. The CDR3 contains 17 residues. The CDR3 protein is CASSLGTGSSGANVLTF. The DNA for the CDR3 is TGTGCCAGCAGTTTAGGTACGGGTTCCTCTGGGGCCAACGTCCTGACTTTC.

The chain combines TRBV2 with TRBJ2-6; D is ambiguous. The CDR3 is 14 residues long. Trimming stripped 3 bases from V and 1 base from J, with 4 bases between. Germline V gene data show CDR1 as SNHLY and CDR2 as FYNNEI. This CDR3 reads CASSDSSGANVLTF. The CDR3 DNA reads as TGTGCCAGCAGTGACAGTTCTGGGGCCAACGTCCTGACTTTC.

V gene TRBV9 combines with J gene TRBJ1-3; D gene uncertain. Germline V gene data show CDR1 as SGDLS and CDR2 as YYNGEE. The CDR3 sequence is 14 residues long. With 0 bases removed from V and 0 bases from J, the gap between germline ends came to 4 bases. DNA of the CDR3: TGTGCCAGCAGCGTAGCAGACTCTGGAAACACCATATATTTT. Protein sequence: CASSVADSGNTIYF.

The CDR3 loop reads CASSVAPNSPGELFF. DNA for the CDR3: TGTGCCAGCAGCGTAGCACCCAATAGCCCCGGGGAGCTGTTTTTT. V gene TRBV9 combines with J gene TRBJ2-2; D ambiguous. Trimming shortened V by 0 bases and J by 6 bases, and 12 bases separated the two germline ends. Germline V CDR1 and CDR2: SGDLS, YYNGEE. The CDR3 is made up of 15 amino acids.

This chain joins TRBV6-5 and TRBJ1-4, with 9 bases matching TRBD1. The V segment lost 4 bases and the J segment 7 bases; nucleotides outside the gene matches: 7. CDR1 MNHEY and CDR2 SVGAGI come from the germline V gene. This CDR3 has 15 amino acids. The chain's CDR3 is CASSSTTGGSEKLFF. In nucleotides, the CDR3 is TGTGCCAGCAGTTCGACGACAGGGGGTTCTGAAAAACTGTTTTTT.